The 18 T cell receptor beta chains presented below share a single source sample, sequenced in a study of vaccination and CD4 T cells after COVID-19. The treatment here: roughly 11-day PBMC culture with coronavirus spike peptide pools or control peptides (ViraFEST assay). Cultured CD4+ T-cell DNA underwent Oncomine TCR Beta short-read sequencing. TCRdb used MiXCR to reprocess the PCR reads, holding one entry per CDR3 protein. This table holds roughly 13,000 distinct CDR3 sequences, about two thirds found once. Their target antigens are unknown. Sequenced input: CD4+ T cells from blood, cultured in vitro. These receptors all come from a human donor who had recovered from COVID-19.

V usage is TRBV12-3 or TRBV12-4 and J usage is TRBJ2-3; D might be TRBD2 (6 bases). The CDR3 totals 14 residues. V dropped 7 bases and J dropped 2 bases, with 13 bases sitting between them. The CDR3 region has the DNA TGTGCCAGCATGGTCGGCGGGGACACAGATACGCAGTATTTT. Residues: CASMVGGDTDTQYF.

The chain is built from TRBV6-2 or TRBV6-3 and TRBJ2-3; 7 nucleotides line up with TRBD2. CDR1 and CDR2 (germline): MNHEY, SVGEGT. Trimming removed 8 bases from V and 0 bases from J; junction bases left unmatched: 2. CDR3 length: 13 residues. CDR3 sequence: CASRGSSTDTQYF. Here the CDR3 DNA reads TGTGCCAGCCGCGGGAGTAGCACAGATACGCAGTATTTT.

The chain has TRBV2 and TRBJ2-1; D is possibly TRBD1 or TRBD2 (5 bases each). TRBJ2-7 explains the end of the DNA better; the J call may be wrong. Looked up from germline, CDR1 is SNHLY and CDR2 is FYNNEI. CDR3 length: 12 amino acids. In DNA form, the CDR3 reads TGTGCCAGCAGCGAGGGGCCTCGCGAGCAGTACTTC. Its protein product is CASSEGPREQYF.

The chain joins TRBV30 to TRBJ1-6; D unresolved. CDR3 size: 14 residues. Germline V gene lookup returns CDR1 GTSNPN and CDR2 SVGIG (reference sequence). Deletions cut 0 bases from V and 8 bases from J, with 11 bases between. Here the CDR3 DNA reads TGTGCCTGGAGTGTCAGAGGGCCGTATTCACCCCTCCACTTT. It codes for CAWSVRGPYSPLHF.

CDR3 region: CASSVQGQGDEQYF. The CDR3 nucleotides read TGTGCCAGCAGTGTCCAGGGACAGGGGGATGAGCAGTACTTC. The chain joins TRBV2 to TRBJ2-7; 11 nucleotides line up with TRBD1. Germline lookup yields CDR1 SNHLY and CDR2 FYNNEI. Losses at the gene ends were 4 bases for V and 7 bases for J; bases not matched to a gene: 6. CDR3 length: 14 amino acids.

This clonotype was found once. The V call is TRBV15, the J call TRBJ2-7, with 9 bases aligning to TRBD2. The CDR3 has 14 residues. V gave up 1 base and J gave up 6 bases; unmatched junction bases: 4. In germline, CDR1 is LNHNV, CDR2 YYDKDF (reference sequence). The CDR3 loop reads CATSRATSGREQYF. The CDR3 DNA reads TGTGCCACCAGCAGAGCTACTAGCGGGCGCGAGCAGTACTTC. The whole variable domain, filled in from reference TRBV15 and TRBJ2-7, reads DAMVIQNPRYQVTQFGKPVTLSCSQTLNHNVMYWYQQKSSQAPKLLFHYYDKDFNNEADTPDNFQSRRPNTSFCFLDIRSPGLGDTAMYLCATSRATSGREQYFGPGTRLTVT.

For the CDR3, the DNA is TGTGCCAGCAGCTGGGACAGAAACTATGGCTACACCTTC. It encodes CASSWDRNYGYTF. The chain links TRBV12-3 or TRBV12-4 to TRBJ1-2; TRBD1 aligns across 7 bases. This CDR3 region has 13 residues. V trimming: 6 bases; J trimming: 2 bases; junction bases outside the gene matches: 3.

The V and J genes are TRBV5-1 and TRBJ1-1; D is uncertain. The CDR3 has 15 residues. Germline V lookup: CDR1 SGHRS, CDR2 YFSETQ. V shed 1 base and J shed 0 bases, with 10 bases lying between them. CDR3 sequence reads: CASSLLAGLNTEAFF. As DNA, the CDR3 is TGCGCCAGCAGCTTGTTGGCCGGATTGAACACTGAAGCTTTCTTT. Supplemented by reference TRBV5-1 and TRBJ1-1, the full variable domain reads KAGVTQTPRYLIKTRGQQVTLSCSPISGHRSVSWYQQTPGQGLQFLFEYFSETQRNKGNFPGRFSGRQFSNSRSEMNVSTLELGDSALYLCASSLLAGLNTEAFFGQGTRLTVV.

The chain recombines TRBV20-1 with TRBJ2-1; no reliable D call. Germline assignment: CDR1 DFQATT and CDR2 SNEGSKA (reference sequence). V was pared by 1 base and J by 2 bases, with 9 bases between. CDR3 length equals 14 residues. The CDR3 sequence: CSARGGYPYNEQFF. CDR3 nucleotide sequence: TGCAGTGCTAGAGGAGGCTACCCCTACAATGAGCAGTTCTTC.

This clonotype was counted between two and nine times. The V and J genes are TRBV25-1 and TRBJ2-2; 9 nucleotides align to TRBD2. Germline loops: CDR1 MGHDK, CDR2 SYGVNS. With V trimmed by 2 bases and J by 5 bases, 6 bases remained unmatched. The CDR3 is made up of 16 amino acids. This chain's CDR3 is CASSEGLAGWTGELFF. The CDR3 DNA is TGTGCCAGCAGTGAAGGGCTAGCGGGATGGACCGGGGAGCTGTTTTTT.

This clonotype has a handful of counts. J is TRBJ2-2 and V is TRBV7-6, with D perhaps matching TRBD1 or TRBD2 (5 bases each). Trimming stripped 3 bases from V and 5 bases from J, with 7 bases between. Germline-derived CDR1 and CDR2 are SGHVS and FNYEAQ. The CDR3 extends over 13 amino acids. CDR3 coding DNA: TGTGCCAGCAGCTTCGGGACGACCGGGGAGCTGTTTTTT. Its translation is CASSFGTTGELFF.

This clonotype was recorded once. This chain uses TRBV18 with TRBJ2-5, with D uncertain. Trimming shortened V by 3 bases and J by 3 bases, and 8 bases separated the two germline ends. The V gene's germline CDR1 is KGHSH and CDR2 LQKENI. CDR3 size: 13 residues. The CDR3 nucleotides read TGTGCCAGCTCACCGGGCGGTAAAGAGACCCAGTACTTC. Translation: CASSPGGKETQYF.

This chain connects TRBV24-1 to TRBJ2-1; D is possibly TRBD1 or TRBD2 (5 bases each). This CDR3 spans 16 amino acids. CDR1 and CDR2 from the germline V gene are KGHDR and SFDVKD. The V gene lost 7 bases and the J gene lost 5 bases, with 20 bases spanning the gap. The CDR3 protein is CATSGPVAGSHNEQFF. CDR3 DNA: TGTGCCACCAGCGGCCCAGTGGCAGGGAGCCACAATGAGCAGTTCTTC.

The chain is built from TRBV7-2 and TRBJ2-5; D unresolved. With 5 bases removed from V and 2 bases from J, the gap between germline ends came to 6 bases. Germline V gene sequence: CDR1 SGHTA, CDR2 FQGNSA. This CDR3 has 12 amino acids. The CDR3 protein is CASSRPQETQYF. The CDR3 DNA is TGTGCCAGCAGCCGACCACAAGAGACCCAGTACTTC.

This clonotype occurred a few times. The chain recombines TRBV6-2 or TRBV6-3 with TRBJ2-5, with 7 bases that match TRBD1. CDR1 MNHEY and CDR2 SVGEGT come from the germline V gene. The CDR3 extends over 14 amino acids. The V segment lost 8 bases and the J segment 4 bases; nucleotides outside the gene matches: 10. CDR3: CASLRTGAGETQYF. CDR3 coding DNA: TGTGCCAGCCTCCGTACAGGGGCGGGAGAGACCCAGTACTTC.

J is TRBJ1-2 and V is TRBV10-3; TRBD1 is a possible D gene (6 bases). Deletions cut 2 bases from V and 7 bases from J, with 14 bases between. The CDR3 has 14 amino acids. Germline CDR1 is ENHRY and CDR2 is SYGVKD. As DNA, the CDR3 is TGTGCCATCAGTGAGAGCCAAACAGGGTCTGGCTACACCTTC. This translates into CAISESQTGSGYTF.

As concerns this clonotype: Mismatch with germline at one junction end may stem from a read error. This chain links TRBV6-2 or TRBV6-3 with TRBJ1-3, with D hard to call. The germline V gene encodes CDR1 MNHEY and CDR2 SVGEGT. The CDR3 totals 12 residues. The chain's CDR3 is CASSYSANTIYF. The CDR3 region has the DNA TGTGCCAGCAGTTACTCTGCAAACACCATATATTTT.

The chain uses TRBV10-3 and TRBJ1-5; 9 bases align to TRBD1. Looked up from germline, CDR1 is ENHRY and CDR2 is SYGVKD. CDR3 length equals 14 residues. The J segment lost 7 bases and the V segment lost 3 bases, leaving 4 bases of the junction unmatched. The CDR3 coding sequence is TGTGCCATCAGTGACAGACAGGGGGAGCAGCCCCAGCATTTT. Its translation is CAISDRQGEQPQHF.